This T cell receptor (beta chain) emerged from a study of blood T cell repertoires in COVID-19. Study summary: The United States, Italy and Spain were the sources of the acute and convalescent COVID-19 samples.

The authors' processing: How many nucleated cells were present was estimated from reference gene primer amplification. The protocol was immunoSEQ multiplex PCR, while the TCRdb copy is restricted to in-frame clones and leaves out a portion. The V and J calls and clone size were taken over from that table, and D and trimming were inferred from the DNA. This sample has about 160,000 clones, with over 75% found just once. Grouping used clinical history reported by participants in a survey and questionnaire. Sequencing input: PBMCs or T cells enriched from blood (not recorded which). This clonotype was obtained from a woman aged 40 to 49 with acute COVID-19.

CDR3 DNA: TGTGCCAGCAGCCCGCTCCGAGGTAGCGGGAGCGGCGAGACCCAGTACTTC. It yields the protein CASSPLRGSGSGETQYF. The chain recombines TRBV5-6 with TRBJ2-5, with TRBD2 matching 9 bases. This CDR3 contains 17 residues. Trimming cost V 4 bases and J 5 bases; bases outside gene matches: 15. Germline CDR1 SGHDT, CDR2 YYEEEE.